The clone carrying this T cell receptor (beta chain) was seen a handful of times. As yet, its antigen is unknown. With random hexamers, 0.5 to 1 ug RNA was reverse transcribed. An immunoSEQ multiplex PCR amplified TCR beta CDR3 over 54 Vbeta and 13 Jbeta. Via MiXCR, TCRdb re-called the immunoSEQ multiplex PCR reads, giving one row per CDR3 protein. The sample includes about 400,000 distinct CDR3 sequences, approximately 85% of them seen just once. Blood CD8+ and CD4+ T cells underwent high-throughput TCR beta sequencing. TEMRA cells were FACS-enriched, unlike CD8+ and CD4+ T cells, which were negatively isolated. CDR1 and CDR2 (germline): MNHEY, SMNVEV (reference sequence). Unmatched junction bases numbered 5, after V lost 4 bases and J lost 6 bases. The CDR3 is made up of 14 amino acids. These data belong to a study of CD8 T cells in Susac syndrome. Study findings and constraints: An acknowledgment was made by the study that its TCR sequencing and HLA analysis involved relatively few individuals.

The material sequenced was CD8+ T cells from PBMCs. The chain has TRBV27 and TRBJ2-2; TRBD1 matches at 7 bases. This sequence was found in a human donor with multiple sclerosis. CDR3 loop: CASSSGQGAGELFF. CDR3 nucleotide sequence: TGTGCCAGCAGTTCCGGGCAGGGGGCCGGGGAGCTGTTTTTT.